Listed below are T cell receptor beta chains from one sample, sequenced in a study of blood T cell repertoires in COVID-19. The method was immunoSEQ multiplex PCR; TCRdb's version includes in-frame clones alone and lacks a portion of them. The sample has approximately 400,000 clones, more than 70% seen once; the top ten hold 1% to 1.5%. The sequenced sample was PBMCs or T cells enriched from blood (not recorded which). These receptors came from a man aged 25-45 years who had recovered from COVID-19. The CDR3 runs from the conserved cysteine through the conserved F or W. Each record gives: J gene, V gene, clone size, D gene, CDR3 DNA, CDR3 protein. A D gene is named only where the DNA matches it firmly. Part of the rows lack a size; the others show once, few, many or a class for expanded clones.

TRBJ1-1 | TRBV5-6 | NA | TRBD1 | TGTGCCAGCAGCTTGGCTAGGGGGCTGAGTGTTCGCTTT | CASSLARGLSVRF
TRBJ2-1 | TRBV6-5 | NA | TRBD2 | TGTGCCAGCAGTCAGGACTTCGCGGGGGGAAGGGAGCAGTTCTTC | CASSQDFAGGREQFF
TRBJ1-1 | TRBV7-3 | NA | TRBD1 | TGTGCCAGCAGCTCGGACAGGGACACTGAAGCTTTCTTT | CASSSDRDTEAFF
TRBJ2-7 | TRBV6-5 | NA | TRBD1 | TGTGCCAGCATCGGACAGGGGATCTACGAGCAGTACTTC | CASIGQGIYEQYF
TRBJ1-1 | TRBV5-1 | NA | TRBD1 | TGCGCCAGCAGCCCGCAGGGGGCAGGGAACACTGAAGCTTTCTTT | CASSPQGAGNTEAFF
TRBJ1-5 | TRBV7-9 | NA | TRBD1 | TGTGCCAGCAGTCCGGACAGGGGCGATCAGCCCCAGCATTTT | CASSPDRGDQPQHF
TRBJ2-6 | TRBV10-2 | NA | NA | TGCGCCAGCACCCCGCGAGATGGGGCCAACGTCCTGACTTTC | CASTPRDGANVLTF
TRBJ1-2 | TRBV4-2 | NA | NA | TGTGCCAGCAGCCAAGATACTTCGGGGTCCGGCTATGGCTACACCTTC | CASSQDTSGSGYGYTF
TRBJ1-4 | TRBV7-8 | NA | NA | TGTGCCAGCAGCCCTCTCGCGGTTGCCTCCGAAAAACTGTTTTTT | CASSPLAVASEKLFF
TRBJ1-4 | TRBV30 | once | TRBD1 | TGTGCTCCCATCCCGACAGGGAGAGGAGGCGAAAAACTGTTTTTT | CAPIPTGRGGEKLFF
TRBJ1-2 | TRBV6-5 | NA | NA | TGTGCCAGCAGTTTAGATAGCGGTGGCTACACCTTC | CASSLDSGGYTF
TRBJ2-5 | TRBV30 | NA | NA | TGTGCCTGGAGTGTATTCTTGGGGGCTGGAGAGACCCAGTACTTC | CAWSVFLGAGETQYF
TRBJ2-3 | TRBV24-1 | NA | NA | TGTGCCACCAGTGACCGAACTAGCATGGCGCAGTATTTT | CATSDRTSMAQYF
TRBJ1-1 | TRBV10-2 | NA | NA | TGCGCCAGCTCCTGGGGGCAAAGCACTGAAGCTTTCTTT | CASSWGQSTEAFF
TRBJ2-2 | TRBV25-1 | NA | NA | TGTGCCAGCAGACGGGAAGTCAATTCCGGGGAGCTGTTTTTT | CASRREVNSGELFF
TRBJ1-3 | TRBV23-1 | NA | TRBD1 | TGCGCCAGCAGTCAGACCGGGACAGTGAACTCTGGAAACACCATATATTTT | CASSQTGTVNSGNTIYF
TRBJ2-5 | TRBV2 | NA | NA | TGTGCCAGCAGCCTCGAGACCCAGTACTTC | CASSLETQYF
TRBJ2-1 | TRBV6-5 | NA | TRBD2 | TGTGCCAGCACCTCGGCGGGGGGGAATAACAATGAGCAGTTCTTC | CASTSAGGNNNEQFF
TRBJ2-7 | TRBV30 | many | NA | TGTGCCTGGAGTGGTCTGGACAGCTCCTACGAGCAGTACTTC | CAWSGLDSSYEQYF
TRBJ1-1 | TRBV5-5 | few | NA | TGTGCCAGCAGCTTCGGGACAATGAACACTGAAGCTTTCTTT | CASSFGTMNTEAFF
TRBJ2-5 | TRBV7-8 | NA | NA | TGTGCCAGCAGCTTAGGTTCCCGGGGGAAAGAGACCCAGTACTTC | CASSLGSRGKETQYF
TRBJ2-1 | TRBV30 | NA | TRBD2 | TGTGCTGGGACTAGCGGGGGGGCGAGAGAGCAGTTCTTC | CAGTSGGAREQFF
TRBJ2-3 | TRBV4-2 | NA | NA | TGTGCCAGCAGACTCGAGGCCGGTACGGGCACAGATACGCAGTATTTT | CASRLEAGTGTDTQYF
TRBJ1-1 | TRBV18 | few | NA | TGTGCCAGCTCACCAGGGAGGTCAAACACTGAAGCTTTCTTT | CASSPGRSNTEAFF
TRBJ1-5 | TRBV6-1 | NA | NA | TGTGCCAGCAGTGAACAAAGCAGGGGTAATCAGCCCCAGCATTTT | CASSEQSRGNQPQHF
TRBJ2-7 | TRBV18 | NA | TRBD1 | TGTGCCAGCTCACCGGGACAGGGGGGCACCTACGAGCAGTACTTC | CASSPGQGGTYEQYF
TRBJ1-2 | TRBV30 | NA | NA | TGTGCCTGGAGTGGATTAGACAGATATGGGAACTATGGCTACACCTTC | CAWSGLDRYGNYGYTF
TRBJ1-5 | TRBV4-1 | NA | NA | TGCGCCAGCAGCCCCGAGGGAGGGGGCAATCAGCCCCAGCATTTT | CASSPEGGGNQPQHF
TRBJ2-3 | TRBV5-1 | NA | NA | TGCGCCAGCAGCTTGGGACAGTCCCCCGATACGCAGTATTTT | CASSLGQSPDTQYF
TRBJ2-1 | TRBV6-2/TRBV6-3 | NA | NA | TGTGCCAGCAGTTACTCGATGGCGGGGAACTCCTACAATGAGCAGTTCTTC | CASSYSMAGNSYNEQFF
TRBJ2-2 | TRBV5-6 | NA | NA | TGTGCCAGCAGCTACGACAGGTACACCGGGGAGCTGTTTTTT | CASSYDRYTGELFF
TRBJ1-2 | TRBV4-3 | NA | NA | TGCGCCAGCAGCCAAGACACTCGGGATGGCTACACCTTC | CASSQDTRDGYTF
TRBJ1-4 | TRBV9 | NA | TRBD1 | TGTGCCAGCAGCGTAGGAGGACAGGTTAATGAAAAACTGTTTTTT | CASSVGGQVNEKLFF
TRBJ2-6 | TRBV6-5 | NA | NA | TGTGCCAGTCGACAGGGAGGCTCTGGGGCCAACGTCCTGACTTTC | CASRQGGSGANVLTF
TRBJ2-1 | TRBV3-1/TRBV3-2 | NA | NA | TGTGCCAGCAGCCGCACTGTCATATCCTTCAATGAGCAGTTCTTC | CASSRTVISFNEQFF
TRBJ1-3 | TRBV7-3 | NA | NA | TGTGCCAGCAGCTCGGCCGGGAGCTCGGGGGGAAACACCATATATTTT | CASSSAGSSGGNTIYF
TRBJ2-2 | TRBV6-4 | NA | NA | TGTGCCAGCAGGATACAGGGTAGCACCGGGGAGCTGTTTTTT | CASRIQGSTGELFF
TRBJ1-1 | TRBV12-3/TRBV12-4 | NA | NA | TGTGCCAGCAGACATTCGACAAACACTGAAGCTTTCTTT | CASRHSTNTEAFF
TRBJ1-5 | TRBV4-1 | NA | NA | TGCGCCAGCAGCAGACCGGACAGTAGCAATCAGCCCCAGCATTTT | CASSRPDSSNQPQHF
TRBJ1-6 | TRBV18 | NA | TRBD1 | TGTGCCAGCTCATCCGGGACAGGAGGGAATTCACCCCTCCACTTT | CASSSGTGGNSPLHF
TRBJ2-5 | TRBV6-5 | few | TRBD1 | TGTGCCAGCAAAACCGGGACAGGGGGCTTGGAGACCCAGTACTTC | CASKTGTGGLETQYF
TRBJ2-7 | TRBV6-5 | NA | NA | TGTGCCAGCAGAGGGGGTGGGGCCGCCTACGAGCAGTACTTC | CASRGGGAAYEQYF
TRBJ1-2 | TRBV5-4 | once | TRBD1 | TGTGCCAGCAGCTCTATACTAGGACAGGAGGAGGGCTACACCTTC | CASSSILGQEEGYTF
TRBJ1-1 | TRBV6-5 | NA | NA | TGTGCCAGCAGTTACTCCTATGGACAGACTCATGAAGCTTTCTTT | CASSYSYGQTHEAFF
TRBJ1-5 | TRBV19 | NA | NA | TGTGCCAGTAGTACCCTCAGGGGCAATCAGCCCCAGCATTTT | CASSTLRGNQPQHF
TRBJ1-1 | TRBV5-5 | few | NA | TGTGCCAGCAGCTTGGCCGGGGGAGGGAACACTGAAGCTTTCTTT | CASSLAGGGNTEAFF
TRBJ1-5 | TRBV3-1/TRBV3-2 | NA | NA | TGTGCCAGCAGCCAAGACAGGCGGGGAAATCAGCCCCAGCATTTT | CASSQDRRGNQPQHF
TRBJ2-2 | TRBV15 | NA | NA | TGTGCCACCAGCAGAGGAGCATACCAAATGAACACCGGGGAGCTGTTTTTT | CATSRGAYQMNTGELFF
TRBJ1-4 | TRBV19 | NA | NA | TGTGCCAGTAAGAGGCAGCAGGGCGGAAATGAAAAACTGTTTTTT | CASKRQQGGNEKLFF
TRBJ1-1 | TRBV29-1 | NA | NA | TGCAGCGTTGATAACGGACAGACAGAAGCTTTCTTT | CSVDNGQTEAFF
TRBJ1-1 | TRBV27 | NA | NA | TGTGCCAGCAGTTTAGGGCAGACCAACACTGAAGCTTTCTTT | CASSLGQTNTEAFF
TRBJ1-5 | TRBV7-9 | NA | NA | TGTGCCAGCAGCTTAGGGCATCAGCCCCAGCATTTT | CASSLGHQPQHF
TRBJ1-2 | TRBV5-4 | NA | TRBD1 | TGTGCCAGTAAATTGGACAGGGCCGCTAACTATGGCTACACCTTC | CASKLDRAANYGYTF